One sample yielded the 22 T cell receptor beta chains listed below, sequenced in a study of cytomegalovirus exposure and HLA in healthy donors (TCRdb year 2017). The protocol used for the library was the immunoSEQ multiplex PCR assay. For the multiplex PCR, a mixture combining 60 forward primers for TCR Vbeta segments and 13 reverse primers for TCR Jbeta segments was used. In its TCRdb copy, this immuneACCESS table keeps in-frame sequences only and misses some clones. Where compared with another copy, unresolved V genes explain less than half of these, and the others have no known cause. For this sample the table gives roughly 120,000 clones, of which about 80% were detected only once. 8.5% to 10% of the sample belongs to the ten largest clones. Sequenced sample: PBMCs. All receptors come from a female donor in good health and CMV-seropositive.

This chain links TRBV4-1 with TRBJ2-1, with D maybe TRBD2 (7 bases). This CDR3 has 14 amino acids. The germline CDR1 and CDR2 sequences are MGHRA and YSYEKL. V lost 1 base to trimming and J lost 9 bases, with 13 bases between them. The CDR3 DNA reads TGCGCCAGCAGCCAAGTGGGAGGGGGGGTTGAGCAGTTCTTC. Its translation: CASSQVGGGVEQFF.

This sequence joins TRBV6-5 and TRBJ2-2, with D perhaps TRBD1 (6 bases). Germline V CDR1 and CDR2: MNHEY, SVGAGI. V shed 6 bases and J shed 5 bases, with 10 bases lying between them. The CDR3 has 13 amino acids. CDR3 sequence reads: CASRLTGTGELFF. CDR3 sequence (DNA): TGTGCCAGCAGACTAACAGGGACCGGGGAGCTGTTTTTT.

The rearrangement links TRBV7-2 to TRBJ2-3; D gene unclear. CDR1 is SGHTA and CDR2 is FQGNSA in the germline V gene. Trimming took off 0 bases at V and 1 base at J, with 5 bases between the two ends. The CDR3 runs 14 residues. The CDR3, as DNA: TGTGCCAGCAGCTTAGCACTCCGCACAGATACGCAGTATTTT. This codes for CASSLALRTDTQYF. Based on the CDR3 plus reference TRBV7-2 and TRBJ2-3, the full variable domain is GAGVSQSPSNKVTEKGKDVELRCDPISGHTALYWYRQSLGQGLEFLIYFQGNSAPDKSGLPSDRFSAERTGGSVSTLTIQRTQQEDSAVYLCASSLALRTDTQYFGPGTRLTVL.

The chain employs TRBV14 and TRBJ2-1, with 11 positions matching TRBD2. Germline CDR1 SGHDN, CDR2 FVKESK. The CDR3 is 15 amino acids. The trim removed 3 bases at V and 8 bases at J, leaving 6 bases unmatched. The CDR3 loop reads CASSHVAGGSDEQFF. CDR3 nucleotides: TGTGCCAGCAGCCATGTAGCGGGGGGGTCGGATGAGCAGTTCTTC.

The chain joins TRBV6-5 to TRBJ1-4; TRBD1 might be the D (6 bases). The CDR3 loop spans 14 amino acids. Germline-derived CDR1 and CDR2 are MNHEY and SVGAGI. Trimming took off 6 bases at V and 7 bases at J, with 15 bases between the two ends. The DNA for the CDR3 is TGTGCCAGCAGGCAACAGGGAACGGGTGAAAAACTGTTTTTT. Translating it yields CASRQQGTGEKLFF.

This clone was seen more than once but under ten times. V and J are TRBV19 and TRBJ2-7, with TRBD2 as a possible D gene (7 bases). Per the germline V gene, CDR1 is LNHDA and CDR2 is SQIVND (reference sequence). V was trimmed by 5 bases and J by 2 bases, leaving 19 bases between them. The CDR3 sequence is 16 residues long. The CDR3 DNA follows: TGTGCCAGTAGTCACCTGGGGGCTAGCGGTGCCTACGAGCAGTACTTC. Translation gives CASSHLGASGAYEQYF.

This chain uses TRBV7-3 with TRBJ1-2; D gene uncertain. Per the germline V gene, CDR1 is SGHTA and CDR2 is FQGTGA. With 2 bases removed from V and 0 bases from J, the gap between germline ends came to 10 bases. This CDR3 is built from 15 residues. CDR3 protein: CASSLGQPTNYGYTF. In DNA, the CDR3 is TGTGCCAGCAGCTTAGGGCAGCCAACTAACTATGGCTACACCTTC.

The chain links TRBV2 to TRBJ1-1, with 9 bases matching TRBD1. Germline trimming cut 7 bases from V and 6 bases from J; bases unmatched to any gene: 12. CDR1 is SNHLY, CDR2 FYNNEI, per germline. This CDR3 has 15 amino acids. CDR3 in amino acids: CASTSRGTGNAEAFF. The CDR3 coding sequence is TGTGCCAGCACTTCGAGGGGGACAGGGAATGCTGAAGCTTTCTTT.

The chain is built from TRBV6-5 and TRBJ1-3; D gene unclear. V lost 0 bases, J lost 2 bases, and 11 bases lay in between. Looked up from germline, CDR1 is MNHEY and CDR2 is SVGAGI. This CDR3 has 16 amino acids. CDR3 nucleotides: TGTGCCAGCAGTTACTCAGCGAATCACGCTGGAAACACCATATATTTT. Protein product: CASSYSANHAGNTIYF.

The chain carries TRBV7-8 and TRBJ2-3, with TRBD2 identical over 13 bases. Germline trimming cut 4 bases from V and 6 bases from J; bases unmatched to any gene: 7. From germline, CDR1 is SGHVS and CDR2 FQNEAQ. CDR3 length: 16 amino acids. DNA of the CDR3: TGTGCCAGCAGCTCCCCTACTAGCGGGGGGGCGGATACGCAGTATTTT. This gives the protein CASSSPTSGGADTQYF.

This clone was detected only a few times. The chain is built from TRBV5-6 and TRBJ1-1, with 8 bases lining up with TRBD1. CDR1 and CDR2 (germline): SGHDT, YYEEEE. V lost 1 base, J lost 3 bases, and 5 bases stayed unmatched. There are 15 residues in the CDR3. CDR3: CASSLQGAMDTEAFF. The CDR3 DNA sequence: TGTGCCAGCAGCTTGCAGGGGGCAATGGACACTGAAGCTTTCTTT.

The chain joins TRBV2 to TRBJ1-2; 12 bases line up with TRBD1. V lost 5 bases, J lost 2 bases, and 6 bases stayed unmatched. Germline V gene sequence: CDR1 SNHLY, CDR2 FYNNEI. CDR3 length: 16 amino acids. The CDR3 loop reads CASSTRDRGLNYGYTF. The CDR3 DNA is TGTGCCAGCAGTACCAGGGACAGGGGGCTGAACTATGGCTACACCTTC.

The chain links TRBV2 to TRBJ1-5; D remains ambiguous. The CDR3 covers 14 residues. Germline CDR1 reads SNHLY; CDR2 reads FYNNEI. The V gene lost 3 bases and the J gene lost 4 bases, with 10 bases spanning the gap. The CDR3, as DNA: TGTGCCAGCAGTGATGGGCAAAGGAATCAGCCCCAGCATTTT. Translating it yields CASSDGQRNQPQHF.

The V and J genes are TRBV5-4 and TRBJ2-7, with 9 nucleotides matching TRBD2. Per the germline V gene, CDR1 is SGHNT and CDR2 is YYREEE (reference sequence). The CDR3 is 15 residues long. J lost 0 bases, V lost 1 base, and 2 bases had no gene match. The CDR3 DNA reads TGTGCCAGCAGCTTGCCTAGCGGGGTCTCCTACGAGCAGTACTTC. It translates to CASSLPSGVSYEQYF.

The gene calls are TRBV18 and TRBJ1-2; 7 positions match TRBD1. With 6 bases clipped from V and 5 bases from J, the junction kept 6 bases outside the gene matches. Germline CDR1 reads KGHSH; CDR2 reads LQKENI. The CDR3 is 13 amino acids. The chain's CDR3 is CASSMGQLYGYTF. The DNA for the CDR3 is TGTGCCAGCTCTATGGGACAGCTTTATGGCTACACCTTC.

The chain carries TRBV5-1 and TRBJ2-1, with 9 bases aligning to TRBD1. V dropped 5 bases and J dropped 6; count of bases not matched to a gene: 6. This CDR3 is 14 amino acids long. Germline loops: CDR1 SGHRS, CDR2 YFSETQ. The CDR3 DNA follows: TGCGCCAGCAGACAGGGGGCTCCCTTCAATGAGCAGTTCTTC. Amino acid sequence: CASRQGAPFNEQFF.

This chain connects TRBV5-6 to TRBJ1-5; 12 nucleotides line up with TRBD1. This CDR3 region has 16 residues. The V gene's germline CDR1 is SGHDT and CDR2 YYEEEE. V lost 5 bases to trimming and J lost 6 bases; unmatched junction nucleotides: 9. Here the CDR3 reads CASSYHGTGGPQPQHF. The CDR3 coding sequence is TGTGCCAGCAGTTACCACGGGACAGGGGGCCCTCAGCCCCAGCATTTT.

The chain links TRBV30 to TRBJ1-5, with a possible D match to TRBD1 (5 bases). There are 13 residues in the CDR3. Germline loops: CDR1 GTSNPN, CDR2 SVGIG (reference sequence). V was clipped by 0 bases and J by 5 bases, with 8 bases between them. The CDR3 region has the DNA TGTGCCTGGAGTGTACGGGGGGATCAGCCCCAGCATTTT. Protein: CAWSVRGDQPQHF.

J is TRBJ2-4 and V is TRBV5-1, with a possible D match to TRBD1 (5 bases). Trimming pared 4 bases from V and 14 bases from J, leaving 28 bases between. Germline CDR1 SGHRS, CDR2 YFSETQ. The CDR3 runs to 16 residues. CDR3 coding DNA: TGCGCCAGCAGCCCAACCGACAGTACCGGTACCCATTTAAAGTACTTC. Translation gives CASSPTDSTGTHLKYF.

This clone was recorded only once. The rearrangement links TRBV27 to TRBJ2-3, with 12 bases that match TRBD2. The CDR3 totals 18 residues. Germline CDR1 is MNHEY and CDR2 is SMNVEV (reference sequence). After removal of 6 bases from V and 4 bases from J, the junction contained 14 bases not matched to a gene. CDR3 DNA: TGTGCCAGCAGCCAACCTAGACTTCTAGCGGGGGGGCCAGATACGCAGTATTTT. Protein: CASSQPRLLAGGPDTQYF.

The sample holds one count of this clone. This sequence joins TRBV27 and TRBJ2-3, with 8 bases fitting TRBD1. Per germline, CDR1 MNHEY and CDR2 SMNVEV (reference sequence). V lost 6 bases, J lost 1 base, and 21 bases stayed unmatched. The CDR3 totals 20 residues. CDR3 sequence: CASSPATGGFAQIRTDTQYF. Here the CDR3 DNA reads TGTGCCAGCAGCCCAGCAACAGGGGGATTCGCACAGATTCGCACAGATACGCAGTATTTT.

The chain links TRBV7-8 to TRBJ1-4; 7 bases are shared with TRBD1. V gave up 5 bases and J gave up 0 bases; unmatched junction bases: 3. CDR1 and CDR2 (germline): SGHVS, FQNEAQ. The CDR3 sequence is 15 residues long. The DNA for the CDR3 is TGTGCCAGCAGCCCTGACAGGGCAACTAATGAAAAACTGTTTTTT. Protein: CASSPDRATNEKLFF. The entire variable domain, with the rest obtained from reference TRBV7-8 and TRBJ1-4, is as follows: GAGVSQSPRYKVAKRGQDVALRCDPISGHVSLFWYQQALGQGPEFLTYFQNEAQLDKSGLPSDRFFAERPEGSVSTLKIQRTQQEDSAVYLCASSPDRATNEKLFFGSGTQLSVL.